Each of the 27 T cell receptor beta chains below was sequenced from the same sample in a study of T cell repertoires in cytomegalovirus infection (dated by TCRdb to the late 2010s). The reads were generated on an Illumina HiSeq 1500. Clones were called with MiXCR by TCRdb after fastp trimmed the public reads at Q25, and only in-frame beta chains were retained. Each entry merges the rows of one CDR3 protein and shows their most common DNA and genes. This sample holds some 150,000 distinct CDR3 sequences; under 8% were observed only once. The ten largest account for roughly 18% of the sample. Material: PBMCs. The receptors shown here come from a human donor in good health (CMV status not recorded). Some clones in this sample may be carry-over from other donors' samples.

The sample holds many counts of this clonotype. V and J are TRBV7-9 and TRBJ1-2; 7 bases are a match to TRBD1. This CDR3 comprises 15 residues. V trimming: 5 bases; J trimming: 4 bases; junction bases outside the gene matches: 10. Germline-derived CDR1 and CDR2 are SEHNR and FQNEAQ (reference sequence). The CDR3 DNA is TGTGCCAGCAGCCGGTGGACAGGAGGGAGCTATGGCTACACCTTC. It specifies CASSRWTGGSYGYTF.

This clonotype was detected many times. The gene calls are TRBV7-9 and TRBJ1-1, with TRBD1 matching over 8 bases. Germline CDR1 is SEHNR and CDR2 is FQNEAQ (reference sequence). The ends lost 2 bases at V and 4 bases at J; junction bases unmatched: 0. The CDR3 has 13 residues. Written as DNA, the CDR3 is TGTGCCAGCAGCTTACAGGGGGCCACTGAAGCTTTCTTT. It codes for CASSLQGATEAFF.

The J gene is TRBJ1-4, the V gene TRBV14; 7 nucleotides match TRBD1. J lost 6 bases, V lost 2 bases, and 3 bases had no gene match. Germline V gives CDR1 SGHDN, CDR2 FVKESK. This CDR3 spans 14 amino acids. The DNA for the CDR3 is TGTGCCAGCAGCCAACAGGGGGTTTATGAAAAACTGTTTTTT. Translated, it gives CASSQQGVYEKLFF.

This clonotype was counted at least ten times. This sequence joins TRBV7-2 and TRBJ1-5; 7 nucleotides line up with TRBD1. V trimming: 1 base; J trimming: 3 bases; junction bases outside the gene matches: 3. From germline, CDR1 is SGHTA and CDR2 FQGNSA. CDR3 length: 15 amino acids. The CDR3 nucleotides read TGTGCCAGCAGCTTAGGGGACAGTCTCAATCAGCCCCAGCATTTT. Protein product: CASSLGDSLNQPQHF.

This clonotype has a count of ten or more. V gene TRBV7-9 combines with J gene TRBJ2-6; possibly TRBD1 for D (5 bases). This CDR3 spans 16 amino acids. CDR1 SEHNR and CDR2 FQNEAQ come from the germline V gene (reference sequence). V lost 4 bases and J 2 bases, leaving 12 bases between the germline ends. CDR3 region: CASSSWTNPGANVLTF. In DNA form, the CDR3 reads TGTGCCAGCAGCTCCTGGACAAACCCTGGGGCCAACGTCCTGACTTTC. Full variable domain (outside the CDR3, taken from reference TRBV7-9 and TRBJ2-6): DTGVSQNPRHKITKRGQNVTFRCDPISEHNRLYWYRQTLGQGPEFLTYFQNEAQLEKSRLLSDRFSAERPKGSFSTLEIQRTEQGDSAMYLCASSSWTNPGANVLTFGAGSRLTVL.

This clonotype was recorded a few times. Since a much larger clone is just one base distant, this may be a read error. This chain connects TRBV11-3 to TRBJ2-3; D gene uncertain. Germline loops: CDR1 SGHNT, CDR2 YENEEA. The CDR3 runs 12 residues. V lost 4 bases and J 2 bases, leaving 4 bases between the germline ends. CDR3 in DNA: TGTGCCAGCAGCTATTCCACAGATACGCAGTATTTT. Its translation: CASSYSTDTQYF. The full variable domain, completed using reference TRBV11-3 and TRBJ2-3, is EAGVVQSPRYKIIEKKQPVAFWCNPISGHNTLYWYLQNLGQGPELLIRYENEEAVDDSQLPKDRFSAERLKGVDSTLKIQPAELGDSAVYLCASSYSTDTQYFGPGTRLTVL.

This clonotype was seen repeatedly, ten times or more. The chain links TRBV28 to TRBJ1-1; D may be TRBD1 (5 bases). From germline, CDR1 is MDHEN and CDR2 SYDVKM. Trimming removed 5 bases from V and 0 bases from J, with 19 bases in between. This CDR3 contains 17 residues. The CDR3 sequence is CASSADRWGPMNTEAFF. The CDR3 nucleotides read TGTGCCAGCAGTGCCGATCGATGGGGACCAATGAACACTGAAGCTTTCTTT.

This clonotype was counted many times. The rearrangement links TRBV7-9 to TRBJ1-2; the D is unclear. Deletions cut 5 bases from V and 6 bases from J, with 16 bases between. The germline V gene encodes CDR1 SEHNR and CDR2 FQNEAQ (reference sequence). The CDR3 covers 14 residues. DNA of the CDR3: TGTGCCAGCAGCCCCCTGGGTGGGTCCGATGGCTACACCTTC. Translating it yields CASSPLGGSDGYTF. Filled out from reference TRBV7-9 and TRBJ1-2, the complete variable domain reads DTGVSQNPRHKITKRGQNVTFRCDPISEHNRLYWYRQTLGQGPEFLTYFQNEAQLEKSRLLSDRFSAERPKGSFSTLEIQRTEQGDSAMYLCASSPLGGSDGYTFGSGTRLTVV.

The chain recombines TRBV7-2 with TRBJ2-3, with D tentatively TRBD2 (6 bases). The CDR3 length is 16 residues. Trimming cost V 2 bases and J 0 bases, with 12 bases left between them. The V gene's germline CDR1 is SGHTA and CDR2 FQGNSA. CDR3 protein: CASSLSGGTSTDTQYF. CDR3 DNA sequence: TGTGCCAGCAGCTTATCCGGGGGTACTAGCACAGATACGCAGTATTTT.

Ten or more counts support this clonotype. The V gene is TRBV12-3 or TRBV12-4, the J gene TRBJ2-2; 7 bases map to TRBD2. After removal of 5 bases from V and 0 bases from J, the junction contained 12 bases not matched to a gene. The CDR3 has 18 amino acids. CDR3 in DNA: TGTGCCAGCAGTCCGAGCACCCTCGGGGGGACGAACACCGGGGAGCTGTTTTTT. It translates to CASSPSTLGGTNTGELFF.

This clonotype was seen repeatedly, ten times or more. The chain links TRBV24-1 to TRBJ2-1; D not resolved. CDR3 length: 15 amino acids. Trimming shortened V by 3 bases and J by 2 bases, and 10 bases separated the two germline ends. Per germline, CDR1 KGHDR and CDR2 SFDVKD. CDR3 bases: TGTGCCACCAGTGATCCCACCGATACCTACAATGAGCAGTTCTTC. This sequence encodes CATSDPTDTYNEQFF.

This clonotype was seen many times. V gene TRBV19 combines with J gene TRBJ2-5; 7 nucleotides line up with TRBD2. Unmatched junction bases numbered 6, after V lost 0 bases and J lost 2 bases. Germline CDR1 LNHDA, CDR2 SQIVND (reference sequence). The CDR3 is 16 amino acids. CDR3 nucleotides: TGTGCCAGTAGTATAGACGGGGGGAGAATTCAAGAGACCCAGTACTTC. Translated, it gives CASSIDGGRIQETQYF.

This clonotype was detected ten times or more. The rearrangement links TRBV7-2 to TRBJ1-4; D might be TRBD1 (5 bases). Germline V gene sequence: CDR1 SGHTA, CDR2 FQGNSA. CDR3 length: 15 residues. Between the trimmed V and J ends, which lost 0 bases and 11 bases, there was a span of 16 bases. The DNA of the CDR3 is TGTGCCAGCAGCTTAGCTGGCCAGGGAACGACGAAACTGTTTTTT. Translated: CASSLAGQGTTKLFF.

This clonotype was picked up a small number of times. The V call is TRBV9, the J call TRBJ2-1; 12 nucleotides line up with TRBD2. Trimming cost V 4 bases and J 2 bases; bases outside gene matches: 4. The CDR3 is 16 amino acids. CDR1 is SGDLS, CDR2 YYNGEE, per germline. The CDR3 loop reads CASSYASGGAYNEQFF. The CDR3 nucleotides are TGTGCCAGCAGCTATGCTAGCGGGGGGGCCTACAATGAGCAGTTCTTC.

V gene TRBV2 combines with J gene TRBJ2-3; D is perhaps TRBD2 (5 bases). V lost 8 bases to trimming and J lost 4 bases, with 7 bases between them. Germline loops: CDR1 SNHLY, CDR2 FYNNEI. The CDR3 is 11 residues long. The CDR3 here is CASLEADTQYF. CDR3 in DNA: TGTGCCAGCCTGGAGGCAGATACGCAGTATTTT.

This clonotype occurred many times. The V call is TRBV7-2, the J call TRBJ1-2; D is undetermined. This CDR3 spans 14 amino acids. V was trimmed by 0 bases and J by 5 bases, leaving 10 bases between them. CDR1 and CDR2 from the germline V gene are SGHTA and FQGNSA. The CDR3 sequence: CASSLAGSAYGYTF. In DNA, the CDR3 is TGTGCCAGCAGCTTAGCAGGCAGCGCATATGGCTACACCTTC.

This clonotype appeared many times. V gene TRBV7-2 combines with J gene TRBJ2-1; 9 bases fit TRBD1. Germline-derived CDR1 and CDR2 are SGHTA and FQGNSA. The CDR3 loop spans 15 amino acids. Trimming took 4 bases from V and 9 from J; bases not matched to a gene: 10. The CDR3 DNA sequence: TGTGCCAGCAGCTCCCGGGACAGGGTTCCCCCTGAGCAGTTCTTC. It specifies CASSSRDRVPPEQFF.

This clonotype turned up a few times. The chain links TRBV29-1 to TRBJ2-5; possibly TRBD1 for D (5 bases). This CDR3 is built from 12 residues. Germline V gene sequence: CDR1 SQVTM, CDR2 ANQGSEA. Deletions cut 4 bases from V and 2 bases from J, with 8 bases between. The CDR3 DNA reads as TGCAGCGTTGGCCCAGGGCAAGAGACCCAGTACTTC. This translates into CSVGPGQETQYF.

There are many counts of this clonotype. The rearrangement links TRBV19 to TRBJ2-1, with D uncertain. Trimming pared 8 bases from V and 9 bases from J, leaving 14 bases between. Germline V gives CDR1 LNHDA, CDR2 SQIVND (reference sequence). This CDR3 has 12 amino acids. The CDR3 spells CASQPPRGEQFF. The CDR3 nucleotides read TGTGCCAGTCAGCCCCCTCGAGGTGAGCAGTTCTTC.

The chain carries TRBV14 and TRBJ1-2; D is possibly TRBD1 (5 bases). The CDR3 loop spans 15 amino acids. Germline-derived CDR1 and CDR2 are SGHDN and FVKESK. V dropped 3 bases and J dropped 3 bases, with 14 bases sitting between them. CDR3 residues: CASSHHRGLDYGYTF. In DNA form, the CDR3 reads TGTGCCAGCAGCCATCACCGGGGCCTTGACTATGGCTACACCTTC.

In this sample, this clonotype turned up many times. J is TRBJ2-1 and V is TRBV7-2, with 8 bases lining up with TRBD1. Germline V gives CDR1 SGHTA, CDR2 FQGNSA. V gave up 1 base and J gave up 6 bases; unmatched junction bases: 5. The CDR3 runs 15 residues. In DNA, the CDR3 is TGTGCCAGCAGCTTAGTAGTGGACAGGGCCAATGAGCAGTTCTTC. It encodes CASSLVVDRANEQFF.

J is TRBJ2-5 and V is TRBV7-9; D unclear. V lost 2 bases to trimming and J lost 5 bases, with 12 bases between them. This CDR3 has 14 amino acids. Looked up from germline, CDR1 is SEHNR and CDR2 is FQNEAQ (reference sequence). In DNA form, the CDR3 reads TGTGCCAGCAGCTTACCCGGGCCGGTCGAGACCCAGTACTTC. This codes for CASSLPGPVETQYF.

This clonotype has at least ten counts. The chain combines TRBV7-2 with TRBJ2-3, with TRBD2 matching over 13 bases. Losses at the gene ends were 5 bases for V and 4 bases for J; bases not matched to a gene: 6. The CDR3 extends over 16 amino acids. CDR1 SGHTA and CDR2 FQGNSA come from the germline V gene. The CDR3 loop reads CASSRGLAGAADTQYF. CDR3 coding DNA: TGTGCCAGCAGCCGAGGACTAGCGGGGGCCGCAGATACGCAGTATTTT.

This clonotype was picked up many times. The rearrangement uses TRBV7-2 and TRBJ1-2; D unclear. Trimming stripped 6 bases from V and 5 bases from J, with 16 bases between. CDR1 and CDR2 from the germline V gene are SGHTA and FQGNSA. This CDR3 has 14 residues. CDR3 sequence: CASSHPGQPYGYTF. The CDR3 DNA is TGTGCCAGCAGTCACCCGGGCCAGCCTTATGGCTACACCTTC. The full variable domain, with the rest looked up from reference TRBV7-2 and TRBJ1-2, is GAGVSQSPSNKVTEKGKDVELRCDPISGHTALYWYRQSLGQGLEFLIYFQGNSAPDKSGLPSDRFSAERTGGSVSTLTIQRTQQEDSAVYLCASSHPGQPYGYTFGSGTRLTVV.

The chain recombines TRBV5-1 with TRBJ2-1, with 8 bases that match TRBD2. The CDR3 has 15 residues. Germline V gives CDR1 SGHRS, CDR2 YFSETQ. Germline trimming cut 5 bases from V and 1 base from J; bases unmatched to any gene: 5. This chain's CDR3 is CASSSSGGSYNEQFF. CDR3 nucleotide sequence: TGCGCCAGCAGTTCAAGCGGGGGATCCTACAATGAGCAGTTCTTC.

This clonotype was found a few times. The V call is TRBV6-5, the J call TRBJ1-3; weak D call: TRBD1 (6 bases). V lost 6 bases to trimming and J lost 0 bases, with 18 bases between them. This CDR3 is 17 amino acids long. Germline CDR1 reads MNHEY; CDR2 reads SVGAGI. The CDR3 loop reads CASSSPRGQSSGNTIYF. The CDR3 region has the DNA TGTGCCAGCAGCTCTCCCCGAGGACAGTCCTCTGGAAACACCATATATTTT.

This clonotype was seen a handful of times. This rearrangement joins TRBV5-6 to TRBJ1-1, with 9 bases aligning to TRBD1. The CDR3 covers 16 residues. Germline CDR1 and CDR2: SGHDT and YYEEEE. With V trimmed by 2 bases and J by 1 base, 6 bases remained unmatched. CDR3 residues: CASSFTGGLWNTEAFF. The CDR3 DNA reads as TGTGCCAGCAGCTTTACAGGGGGCTTATGGAACACTGAAGCTTTCTTT.